This entry describes one TCR beta chain. What it binds is unknown. The CDR3 loop spans 14 amino acids. Trimming pared 4 bases from V and 5 bases from J, leaving 12 bases between. Per the germline V gene, CDR1 is SGHNT and CDR2 is YYREEE (reference sequence). The data derive from a study of T cell repertoires in cytomegalovirus infection. Across the study: The study used recently identified HLA-C-restricted and well-studied HLA-B-restricted CMV epitopes. Public TCR beta signatures were indicative of both CMV infection and a matching HLA type.

Study findings and constraints: HLA-C-restricted CMV-specific TCR beta clonotypes were dominant in the ex vivo response. Using cumulative public TCR beta family frequency, the authors identified those who carried CMV together with the relevant HLA.

TCRdb processed the reads anew with MiXCR; each CDR3 protein has one entry. Here the sample spans 350,000 to 400,000 distinct CDR3 sequences, nearly 35% being singletons. This sequence originates from a human donor in good health (CMV status not recorded). Some clones in this sample may be carry-over from other donors' samples. This material consisted of cultured PBMCs, taken from culture after CMV antigen stimulation. J is TRBJ1-4 and V is TRBV5-4; D gene unclear. CDR3: CASSKALENEKLFF. CDR3 coding DNA: TGTGCCAGCAGCAAAGCCCTGGAGAATGAAAAACTGTTTTTT.